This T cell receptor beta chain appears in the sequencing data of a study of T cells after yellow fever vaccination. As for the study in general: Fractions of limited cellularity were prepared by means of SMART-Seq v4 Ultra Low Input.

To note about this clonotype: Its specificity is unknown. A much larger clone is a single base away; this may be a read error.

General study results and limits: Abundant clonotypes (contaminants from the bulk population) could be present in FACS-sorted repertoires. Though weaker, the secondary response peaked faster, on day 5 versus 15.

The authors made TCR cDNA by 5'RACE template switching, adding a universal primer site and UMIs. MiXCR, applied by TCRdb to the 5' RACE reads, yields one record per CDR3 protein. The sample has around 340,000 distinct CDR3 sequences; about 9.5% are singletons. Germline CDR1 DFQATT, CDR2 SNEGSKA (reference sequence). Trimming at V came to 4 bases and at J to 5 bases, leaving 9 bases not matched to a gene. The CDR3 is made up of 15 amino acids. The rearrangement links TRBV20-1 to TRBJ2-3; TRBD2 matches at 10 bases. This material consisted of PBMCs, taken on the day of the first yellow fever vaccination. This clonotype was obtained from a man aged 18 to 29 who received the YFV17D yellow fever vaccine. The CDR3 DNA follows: TGCAGTGCTAAAGGAACTAGCGGGGTCAGAGATACGCAGTATTTT. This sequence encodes CSAKGTSGVRDTQYF.